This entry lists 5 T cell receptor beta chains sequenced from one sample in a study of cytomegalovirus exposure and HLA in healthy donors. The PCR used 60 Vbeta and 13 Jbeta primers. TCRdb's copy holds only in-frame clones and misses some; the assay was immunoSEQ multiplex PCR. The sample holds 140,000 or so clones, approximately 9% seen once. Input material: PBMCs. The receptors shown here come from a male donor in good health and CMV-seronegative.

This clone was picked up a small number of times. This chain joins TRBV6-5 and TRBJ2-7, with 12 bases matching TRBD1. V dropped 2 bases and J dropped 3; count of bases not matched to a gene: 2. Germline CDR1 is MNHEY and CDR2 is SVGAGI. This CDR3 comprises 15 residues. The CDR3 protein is CASSYRDRGHYEQYF. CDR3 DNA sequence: TGTGCCAGCAGTTACAGGGACAGGGGGCACTACGAGCAGTACTTC.

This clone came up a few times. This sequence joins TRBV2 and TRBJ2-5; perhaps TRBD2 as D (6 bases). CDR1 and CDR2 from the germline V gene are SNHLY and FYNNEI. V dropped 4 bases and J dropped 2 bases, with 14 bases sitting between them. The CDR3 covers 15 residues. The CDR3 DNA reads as TGTGCCAGCAGTGGGGGTCGGGGGATACAAGAGACCCAGTACTTC. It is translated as CASSGGRGIQETQYF.

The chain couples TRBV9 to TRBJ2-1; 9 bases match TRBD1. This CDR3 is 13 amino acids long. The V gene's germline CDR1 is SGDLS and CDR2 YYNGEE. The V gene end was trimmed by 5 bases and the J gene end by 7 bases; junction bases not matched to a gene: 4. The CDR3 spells CASRGTGMNEQFF. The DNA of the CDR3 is TGTGCCAGCAGGGGGACAGGGATGAATGAGCAGTTCTTC.

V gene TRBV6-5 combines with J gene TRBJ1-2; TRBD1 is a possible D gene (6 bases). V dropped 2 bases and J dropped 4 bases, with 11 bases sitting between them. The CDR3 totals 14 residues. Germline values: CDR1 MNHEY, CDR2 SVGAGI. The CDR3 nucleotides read TGTGCCAGCAGTTACCGTGAGGGGGTCTATGGCTACACCTTC. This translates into CASSYREGVYGYTF.

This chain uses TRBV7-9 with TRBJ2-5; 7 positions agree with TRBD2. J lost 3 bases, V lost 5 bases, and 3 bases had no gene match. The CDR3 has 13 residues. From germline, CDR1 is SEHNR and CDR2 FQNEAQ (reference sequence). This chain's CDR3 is CASSLTSEETQYF. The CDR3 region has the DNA TGTGCCAGCAGCCTCACTAGCGAAGAGACCCAGTACTTC. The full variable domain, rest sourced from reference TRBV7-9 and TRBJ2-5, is DTGVSQNPRHKITKRGQNVTFRCDPISEHNRLYWYRQTLGQGPEFLTYFQNEAQLEKSRLLSDRFSAERPKGSFSTLEIQRTEQGDSAMYLCASSLTSEETQYFGPGTRLLVL.